The 23 T cell receptor beta chains presented below share a single source sample, sequenced in a study of tumor and adjacent non-tumor tissue in lung cancer. RNA was extracted from bulk tissue without any cell sorting. A modified ARM-PCR protocol with three rounds of nested PCR amplified TCRbeta. TCRdb re-analysed the multiplex PCR reads in MiXCR, keeping a single row per CDR3 protein. The sample records under 150,000 distinct CDR3 sequences, approximately 70% being singletons. Sequencing used lung tumor tissue. These receptors were obtained from a man between 60 and 70 years old with small cell lung cancer.

A note on this clonotype: An end of the junction differs from the germline gene, which may be a read error. V usage is TRBV6-1 and J usage is TRBJ1-5, with TRBD1 matching over 7 bases. This CDR3 spans 15 amino acids. Germline CDR1 MNHNS, CDR2 SASEGT. CDR3 in amino acids: CGSSTGALGNQPQHF. The CDR3 region has the DNA TGTGGCAGCAGTACAGGGGCCCTGGGCAATCAGCCCCAGCATTTT.

V and J are TRBV6-2 or TRBV6-3 and TRBJ2-7; D unclear. This CDR3 is built from 13 residues. Germline V gives CDR1 MNHEY, CDR2 SVGEGT. V was shortened by 6 bases and J by 3 bases, with 12 bases between the two germline ends. The CDR3 is CASRSSGVYEQYF. As DNA, the CDR3 is TGTGCCAGCAGGAGTTCCGGCGTCTACGAGCAGTACTTC.

With regard to this clonotype: One junction end does not reproduce the germline sequence, and a read error may be involved. The rearrangement uses TRBV19 and TRBJ2-1, with 14 bases lining up with TRBD2. This CDR3 is built from 15 residues. Germline CDR1 is LNHDA and CDR2 is SQIVND (reference sequence). CDR3 loop: CASIRTSGRFNGQFF. The CDR3 bases are TGTGCCAGTATCCGGACTAGCGGGAGGTTTAATGGGCAGTTCTTC. Full variable domain (outside the CDR3, taken from reference TRBV19 and TRBJ2-1): DGGITQSPKYLFRKEGQNVTLSCEQNLNHDAMYWYRQDPGQGLRLIYYSQIVNDFQKGDIAEGYSVSREKKESFPLTVTSAQKNPTAFYLCASIRTSGRFNGQFFGPGTRLTVL.

This clonotype was seen only once. V is TRBV20-1 and J is TRBJ2-1; TRBD1 agrees at 10 bases. The CDR3 covers 16 residues. CDR1 and CDR2 (germline): DFQATT, SNEGSKA (reference sequence). V dropped 0 bases and J dropped 5; count of bases not matched to a gene: 7. The CDR3 nucleotides read TGCAGTGCTAGAGATCAGGGGACAGGGGTCGACAATGAGCAGTTCTTC. Encoded protein: CSARDQGTGVDNEQFF.

In this sample, this clonotype is medium-sized. The chain links TRBV5-6 to TRBJ2-7, with TRBD2 matching 15 bases. J gave up 5 bases and V 5 bases, and 5 bases lay outside the gene matches. CDR1 is SGHDT, CDR2 YYEEEE, per germline. This CDR3 spans 15 amino acids. CDR3 sequence: CASRRGLAGGNEQYF. In DNA form, the CDR3 reads TGTGCCAGCAGACGGGGACTAGCGGGAGGTAACGAGCAGTACTTC.

Comment on this clonotype: An end of the junction does not agree with germline; a read error may underlie this. The DNA of the CDR3 is TGTACCAGCAGTCGCAGCGAGCGGGAGGGGAAGACCCAGTACTTC. This codes for CTSSRSEREGKTQYF. V usage is TRBV6-6 and J usage is TRBJ2-5, with TRBD2 identical over 10 bases. Per germline, CDR1 MNHNY and CDR2 SVGAGI (reference sequence). CDR3 length: 15 residues.

This clonotype was observed a few times. Since a much larger clone is just one base distant, this may be a read error. This chain joins TRBV20-1 and TRBJ2-5; D remains ambiguous. V shed 3 bases and J shed 7 bases, with 12 bases lying between them. The CDR3 is 12 amino acids. CDR1 is DFQATT, CDR2 SNEGSKA, per germline (reference sequence). The CDR3 spells CSASPATWTQYF. The CDR3 DNA follows: TGCAGTGCTAGTCCTGCAACCTGGACCCAGTACTTC.

As to this clonotype: A much larger clone differs by one base, so this may be a read error. The chain carries TRBV6-2 or TRBV6-3 and TRBJ1-1; tentative D call: TRBD1 (6 bases). This CDR3 has 13 residues. CDR1 and CDR2 from the germline V gene are MNHEY and SVGEGT. The chain's CDR3 is CTSTGQLNTEAFF. DNA for the CDR3: TGTACCAGCACCGGACAGCTGAACACTGAAGCTTTCTTT.

Concerning this clonotype itself: A junction end diverges from the germline sequence, so it may reflect a read error. The chain uses TRBV14 and TRBJ2-3, with TRBD2 matching 11 bases. The CDR3 length is 16 residues. Germline loops: CDR1 SGHDN, CDR2 FVKESK. The CDR3 loop is CTSSPFTSGGIDTQYF. The CDR3 DNA sequence: TGTACCAGCAGCCCATTCACTAGCGGGGGAATAGATACGCAGTATTTT.

As regards this clonotype: No conserved phenylalanine or tryptophan ends this CDR3, so it is likely a read error. This chain connects TRBV5-1 to TRBJ2-1, with D possibly TRBD1 on 5 matching bases. The V end lost 2 bases, the J end lost 10 bases, and 7 bases lay between the germline ends. Looked up from germline, CDR1 is SGHRS and CDR2 is YFSETQ. The CDR3 runs 11 residues. Written as DNA, the CDR3 is TGCGCCAGCAGCTTTTACAGGGAGCAGTTCTCC. Its translation: CASSFYREQFS.

J is TRBJ1-2 and V is TRBV12-3 or TRBV12-4; no firm D call. The CDR3 is made up of 12 amino acids. Trimming cost V 8 bases and J 4 bases, with 11 bases left between them. CDR3 in amino acids: CASYGWGYGYTF. The CDR3 region has the DNA TGTGCCAGCTATGGCTGGGGCTATGGCTACACCTTC.

A word on this clonotype: A much larger clone lies a single base off, so this may be a read error. The rearrangement uses TRBV20-1 and TRBJ2-7, with D perhaps matching TRBD2 (7 bases). The V and J ends lost 6 bases and 2 bases respectively, with 23 bases between them. Germline V gene lookup returns CDR1 DFQATT and CDR2 SNEGSKA (reference sequence). The CDR3 covers 16 residues. CDR3 coding DNA: TGCAGTGCAACAGGACTAGAGGGGGTAATCCCCTACGAGCAGTACTTC. Translating gives CSATGLEGVIPYEQYF.

V gene TRBV12-3 or TRBV12-4 combines with J gene TRBJ2-3; D is possibly TRBD2 (5 bases). There are 12 residues in the CDR3. V dropped 4 bases and J dropped 4 bases, with 6 bases sitting between them. CDR3 nucleotide sequence: TGTGCCAGCAGTTCGGGATCAGATACGCAGTATTTT. This encodes CASSSGSDTQYF.

The chain couples TRBV20-1 to TRBJ2-4, with 12 positions matching TRBD2. The CDR3 consists of 18 residues. Germline V lookup: CDR1 DFQATT, CDR2 SNEGSKA (reference sequence). The V and J ends lost 6 bases and 6 bases, in that order; junction bases with no gene match: 18. CDR3 DNA sequence: TGCAGTGCCGCGACTAGCGGGAGAGGGGGGGGGTTGGGAAACATTCAGTACTTC. As protein: CSAATSGRGGGLGNIQYF.

This clonotype was picked up many times. The chain links TRBV29-1 to TRBJ2-7; the D gene is possibly TRBD1 (6 bases). CDR3 length: 12 residues. V lost 7 bases, J lost 1 base, and 11 bases lay in between. Germline CDR1 and CDR2: SQVTM and ANQGSEA. The CDR3: CSGGQGSYEQYF. The DNA for the CDR3 is TGCAGCGGGGGCCAGGGGTCCTACGAGCAGTACTTC.

This clonotype was counted once. The junction does not match germline at one end; this may be a read error. The chain joins TRBV29-1 to TRBJ2-3; 11 nucleotides align to TRBD2. Germline CDR1 and CDR2: SQVTM and ANQGSEA. This CDR3 region has 17 residues. The DNA of the CDR3 is TGCAACGCCTTCTCGGTAGCGGGAGGGCAAAGGACAGATATGCAGTATTTT. Amino acids: CNAFSVAGGQRTDMQYF.

The rearrangement uses TRBV28 and TRBJ1-3; D ambiguous. Trimming removed 6 bases at V and 4 bases at J, with 7 bases between. The CDR3 extends over 12 amino acids. Germline V lookup: CDR1 MDHEN, CDR2 SYDVKM. The CDR3 DNA reads as TGTGCCAGCAGAATCCACGGAAACACCATATATTTT. Its protein is CASRIHGNTIYF.

CDR3 coding DNA: TGTGCCAGCAGTCCCGAGGATTCCTACAATCAACAGTTCTTC. Protein: CASSPEDSYNQQFF. The chain is built from TRBV4-2 and TRBJ2-1; D is unclear. Trimming cost V 6 bases and J 13 bases, with 22 bases left between them. The germline V gene has CDR1 LGHNA and CDR2 YNFKEQ. CDR3 length: 14 amino acids.

With respect to this clonotype: In this CDR3 the conserved last residue, phenylalanine or tryptophan, is missing, so a read error is likely. This chain links TRBV5-1 with TRBJ2-1; D is undetermined. CDR1 and CDR2 (germline): SGHRS, YFSETQ. V was cut by 0 bases and J by 13 bases, with 17 bases left in between. The CDR3 covers 14 residues. The CDR3 loop is CASSLVTAPLVQFL. The CDR3 DNA sequence: TGCGCCAGCAGCTTGGTGACGGCGCCCCTCGTACAGTTCCTC.

With respect to this clonotype: The missing conserved phenylalanine or tryptophan at the end of this CDR3 makes a read error likely. The chain links TRBV12-3 or TRBV12-4 to TRBJ2-2, with a weak D call TRBD1 (5 bases). The CDR3 has 15 amino acids. V lost 4 bases and J 4 bases, leaving 13 bases between the germline ends. The CDR3 protein is CASSYIQGSTGELFR. The CDR3 nucleotides read TGTGCCAGCAGTTATATCCAGGGTAGCACCGGGGAGCTGTTTCGT.

With respect to this clonotype: This could be a read error, since a much larger clone is one nucleotide away. The chain employs TRBV6-1 and TRBJ1-4, with 7 positions matching TRBD1. Germline V lookup: CDR1 MNHNS, CDR2 SASEGT. This CDR3 has 11 amino acids. V shed 8 bases, J shed 12 bases, and the junction held 6 bases outside the gene matches. CDR3 in amino acids: CASHRGEELFF. In DNA form, the CDR3 reads TGTGCCAGCCACAGGGGCGAAGAACTGTTTTTT.

Concerning this clonotype itself: This could be a read error, since a much larger clone is one nucleotide away. CDR3 bases: TGCAGTGCCCCATTAGGGGGACGGAATGGCTACACCTTC. It translates to CSAPLGGRNGYTF. V is TRBV20-1 and J is TRBJ1-2; possibly TRBD1 for D (6 bases). This CDR3 has 13 amino acids. Trimming took 6 bases from V and 6 from J, leaving 17 bases between them. Germline CDR1 is DFQATT and CDR2 is SNEGSKA (reference sequence).

The chain links TRBV29-1 to TRBJ2-7; unclear D gene. Trimming shortened V by 6 bases and J by 3 bases, and 9 bases separated the two germline ends. CDR1 and CDR2 (germline): SQVTM, ANQGSEA. CDR3 size: 11 residues. The CDR3 reads CSVRRGYEQYF. CDR3 DNA: TGCAGCGTAAGACGCGGCTACGAGCAGTACTTC.